The entry below gives a single T cell receptor (beta chain) sequence along with its context. The CDR3 covers 14 residues. From germline, CDR1 is MNHNS and CDR2 SASEGT. After removal of 2 bases from V and 7 bases from J, the junction contained 4 bases not matched to a gene. The entry originates in a study of T cell changes during pregnancy in multiple sclerosis. Data came from immunoSEQ multiplex PCR; TCRdb stores just in-frame clones and leaves some out. Here the sample spans some 100,000 clones, around nine tenths being singletons. This receptor was identified in a female donor with multiple sclerosis, enrolled in a pregnancy study. The rearrangement uses TRBV6-1 and TRBJ2-5; 10 positions agree with TRBD2. Specimen: peripheral blood, collected in the second trimester of pregnancy. This chain's CDR3 is CASSESGLAATQYF. The CDR3 DNA follows: TGTGCCAGCAGTGAAAGCGGACTAGCGGCGACCCAGTACTTC.